This T cell receptor beta chain was identified in a study of memory CD4+ T cells and cytomegalovirus serostatus. Study summary: Healthy Belgian adult donors included about nine CMV-positive and 24 CMV-negative people.

The table came from immunoSEQ multiplex PCR; TCRdb's copy has only in-frame clones and leaves some out. Altogether about 59,000 clones are present, about 81% being singletons, with the ten largest covering more than 0.85%. Single viable CD3+CD4+CD8-CD45RO+ cells were sorted as the memory CD4+ T cells. After thawing, CD4+ T cells were positively selected. The germline CDR1 and CDR2 sequences are SGHTA and FQGNSA. Trimming removed 5 bases from V and 3 bases from J; junction bases left unmatched: 3. The CDR3 covers 14 residues. With regard to this clone: Its target is not known.

Overall study results and limits: About 40% of the roughly 160 known CMV-associated TCRbeta sequences appeared in CD4+ memory. Suggested: most of the CMV-linked TCR signature lies in CD4+ memory cells.

This sequence was found in an adult in good health and CMV-seronegative. The chain joins TRBV7-2 to TRBJ2-1; TRBD1 agrees at 8 bases. The sample was memory CD4+ T cells from blood. CDR3 bases: TGTGCCAGCAGCGGCAGGGGGCACTACAATGAGCAGTTCTTC. Its protein is CASSGRGHYNEQFF.